One sample yielded the 18 T cell receptor beta chains listed below, sequenced in a study of Ad26.COV2.S vaccination and SARS-CoV-2 variants. Here immunoSEQ multiplex PCR was the method, and the copy in TCRdb shows in-frame clones only, minus some. This table has 410,000 or so clones, approximately 92% appearing once. The treatment here: about 20 received Ad26.COV2.S at low or high dose, single or two shots; several received placebo; per-sample allocation not given. It was on day 63 after the first vaccine or placebo injection that samples were taken. Sequenced here: peripheral blood, sampled in a trial of Ad26.COV2.S vaccine versus placebo. The receptors were sampled from a person between 18 and 65 years old who received the Ad26.COV2.S COVID-19 vaccine or a placebo.

The chain employs TRBV30 and TRBJ1-1, with unresolved D. V lost 0 bases to trimming and J lost 7 bases, with 12 bases between them. The CDR3 consists of 13 residues. Germline V gene data show CDR1 as GTSNPN and CDR2 as SVGIG (reference sequence). The CDR3 here is CAWSVSAQLEAFF. The CDR3 DNA is TGTGCCTGGAGTGTAAGCGCCCAGCTTGAAGCTTTCTTT.

The rearrangement links TRBV18 to TRBJ2-7; tentative D call: TRBD1 (6 bases). The CDR3 has 16 residues. V dropped 2 bases and J dropped 3 bases, with 17 bases sitting between them. Germline CDR1 reads KGHSH; CDR2 reads LQKENI. CDR3 DNA: TGTGCCAGCTCACCATTCCAGGGGATGGGAGACTACGAGCAGTACTTC. This codes for CASSPFQGMGDYEQYF.

This chain connects TRBV18 to TRBJ2-7, with D possibly matching TRBD1 (5 bases). Trimming shortened V by 3 bases and J by 2 bases, and 11 bases separated the two germline ends. Germline assignment: CDR1 KGHSH and CDR2 LQKENI. The CDR3 sequence is 14 residues long. CDR3 sequence reads: CASSPAGLPYEQYF. CDR3 coding DNA: TGTGCCAGCTCACCGGCAGGGTTGCCCTACGAGCAGTACTTC. Using reference TRBV18 and TRBJ2-7 for the parts outside the CDR3, the full variable domain is NAGVMQNPRHLVRRRGQEARLRCSPMKGHSHVYWYRQLPEEGLKFMVYLQKENIIDESGMPKERFSAEFPKEGPSILRIQQVVRGDSAAYFCASSPAGLPYEQYFGPGTRLTVT.

The V call is TRBV4-3, the J call TRBJ1-1; the match to TRBD1 covers 8 bases. The CDR3 has 15 amino acids. V lost 1 base to trimming and J lost 4 bases; unmatched junction nucleotides: 5. CDR1 LGHNA and CDR2 YSLEER come from the germline V gene. The CDR3 sequence is CASSQGTGLLTEAFF. Written as DNA, the CDR3 is TGCGCCAGCAGCCAAGGGACAGGGCTTCTCACTGAAGCTTTCTTT.

The rearrangement uses TRBV6-1 and TRBJ1-4; D possibly corresponds to TRBD1 (5 bases). From germline, CDR1 is MNHNS and CDR2 SASEGT. V was trimmed by 2 bases and J by 8 bases, leaving 12 bases between them. CDR3 length: 14 amino acids. The CDR3 DNA follows: TGTGCCAGCAGTGAATCGAGGGGTAGGGAAAAACTGTTTTTT. Amino acid sequence: CASSESRGREKLFF.

V and J are TRBV19 and TRBJ1-5, with D unresolved. Trimming shortened V by 6 bases and J by 3 bases, and 18 bases separated the two germline ends. Germline V gives CDR1 LNHDA, CDR2 SQIVND (reference sequence). The CDR3 extends over 16 amino acids. The CDR3 is CASSTSLGGINQPQHF. The CDR3 DNA sequence: TGTGCCAGTAGCACCTCCTTGGGAGGGATCAATCAGCCCCAGCATTTT.

V is TRBV5-1 and J is TRBJ2-3; D uncertain. CDR1 and CDR2 from the germline V gene are SGHRS and YFSETQ. CDR3 size: 12 residues. Trimming removed 4 bases at V and 6 bases at J, with 9 bases between. The CDR3 DNA is TGCGCCAGCAGCCAAACGGTGGATACGCAGTATTTT. Encoded protein: CASSQTVDTQYF.

The genes are TRBV4-1 and TRBJ2-7, with D perhaps assigned TRBD1 or TRBD2 (5 bases each). Germline CDR1 is MGHRA and CDR2 is YSYEKL. The CDR3 runs 15 residues. V was shortened by 0 bases and J by 6 bases, with 15 bases between the two germline ends. CDR3 DNA: TGCGCCAGCAGCCAAGATTTCGGGGCCCGACTCGAGCAGTACTTC. Amino acids: CASSQDFGARLEQYF.

This rearrangement joins TRBV30 to TRBJ1-1; 7 positions agree with TRBD1. V was clipped by 2 bases and J by 0 bases; unmatched bases: 27. Germline CDR1 reads GTSNPN; CDR2 reads SVGIG (reference sequence). The length of the CDR3 is 22 residues. The CDR3 nucleotides are TGTGCCTGGAGTTCAAAGACAGGGATAGGGGTCGGCGGGGTAATATTGAACACTGAAGCTTTCTTT. Its translation: CAWSSKTGIGVGGVILNTEAFF.

A note on this clone: The same CDR3 also results from other DNA sequences found in this sample. The CDR3 here is CASSRRDRASGNTIYF. The CDR3 bases are TGTGCCAGCAGCCGCCGGGACAGGGCTTCTGGAAACACCATATATTTT. This chain links TRBV5-8 with TRBJ1-3; TRBD1 matches at 9 bases. With 4 bases clipped from V and 1 base from J, the junction kept 6 bases outside the gene matches. CDR1 is SGHTS and CDR2 is YDEGEE in the germline V gene. This CDR3 comprises 16 residues.

This clone was recorded once. V is TRBV4-1 and J is TRBJ2-7, with TRBD2 matching 8 bases. CDR3 length: 14 amino acids. Germline V gives CDR1 MGHRA, CDR2 YSYEKL. J gave up 4 bases and V 1 base, and 3 bases lay outside the gene matches. CDR3 DNA: TGCGCCAGCAGCCAAGGGATAGCGGGGTACGAGCAGTACTTC. Translated, it gives CASSQGIAGYEQYF.

The chain is built from TRBV29-1 and TRBJ2-7; D gene unclear. The germline V and J ends were trimmed by 0 bases and 1 base, with 4 bases remaining between them. CDR3 length equals 12 residues. The V gene's germline CDR1 is SQVTM and CDR2 ANQGSEA. CDR3 residues: CSVEDQSYEQYF. CDR3 coding DNA: TGCAGCGTTGAAGATCAGTCCTACGAGCAGTACTTC.

Here the CDR3 DNA reads TGTGCCAGCAGTTCTTACGGTACAGATACGCAGTATTTT. Residues: CASSSYGTDTQYF. V usage is TRBV12-3 or TRBV12-4 and J usage is TRBJ2-3, with D uncertain. V was shortened by 4 bases and J by 3 bases, with 8 bases between the two germline ends. The CDR3 is made up of 13 amino acids.

The chain links TRBV28 to TRBJ2-7; TRBD2 is a possible D gene (6 bases). Per germline, CDR1 MDHEN and CDR2 SYDVKM. CDR3 size: 16 residues. V was pared by 5 bases and J by 0 bases, with 17 bases between. The CDR3 nucleotides are TGTGCCAGCAGTGACCTAGGAGGGACTGGCTCCTACGAGCAGTACTTC. Protein: CASSDLGGTGSYEQYF. The full variable domain, rest sourced from reference TRBV28 and TRBJ2-7, is DVKVTQSSRYLVKRTGEKVFLECVQDMDHENMFWYRQDPGLGLRLIYFSYDVKMKEKGDIPEGYSVSREKKERFSLILESASTNQTSMYLCASSDLGGTGSYEQYFGPGTRLTVT.

The chain joins TRBV7-9 to TRBJ2-3; D call uncertain. The germline V gene encodes CDR1 SEHNR and CDR2 FQNEAQ (reference sequence). CDR3 size: 13 residues. Trimming pared 5 bases from V and 6 bases from J, leaving 12 bases between. The CDR3 DNA reads TGTGCCAGCAGCCCGCCCCAAAGGGATACGCAGTATTTT. This encodes CASSPPQRDTQYF.

The genes are TRBV5-4 and TRBJ2-5; D remains ambiguous. The germline CDR1 and CDR2 sequences are SGHNT and YYREEE (reference sequence). This CDR3 has 16 residues. V gave up 0 bases and J gave up 1 base, with 13 bases separating them. In nucleotides, the CDR3 is TGTGCCAGCAGCTTGGATGGGGTGACAAGCCAAGAGACCCAGTACTTC. Protein: CASSLDGVTSQETQYF.

The V call is TRBV19, the J call TRBJ2-7; D might be TRBD2 (7 bases). The germline gives CDR1 LNHDA, CDR2 SQIVND (reference sequence). The V gene lost 0 bases and the J gene lost 4 bases, with 16 bases spanning the gap. This CDR3 region has 16 residues. The CDR3 DNA is TGTGCCAGTAGTATAGATCTATCCGGGGGGCCTTACGAGCAGTACTTC. It encodes CASSIDLSGGPYEQYF.

The V call is TRBV7-9, the J call TRBJ1-5; D is unclear. Germline CDR1 SEHNR, CDR2 FQNEAQ (reference sequence). CDR3 length: 14 amino acids. V lost 4 bases and J 3 bases, leaving 10 bases between the germline ends. This CDR3 is CASSSTDSNQPQHF. The CDR3 bases are TGTGCCAGCAGCTCCACAGATTCCAATCAGCCCCAGCATTTT.